A single sample gave rise to the 30 T cell receptor beta chains below, sequenced in a study of HIV-infected patients and healthy controls. Around 500 ng RNA was reverse transcribed with alpha and beta constant-region primers. Alpha and beta chain libraries were made separately by chain-specific third strand synthesis with multiplexing indices. From the 5' RACE reads, TCRdb called clonotypes with MiXCR, one entry per CDR3 protein. This table has approximately 13,000 distinct CDR3 sequences, about 5.1% appearing once. No cell fractionation was done, so the repertoire covers all unsorted peripheral blood T cells. Sequencing was performed on blood. Every receptor here comes from an adult in good health.

By sample share, this clonotype is medium-sized. V and J are TRBV4-1 and TRBJ1-5; D remains unclear. CDR1 MGHRA and CDR2 YSYEKL come from the germline V gene. Trimming took 4 bases from V and 7 from J, leaving 23 bases between them. The CDR3 length is 17 residues. The CDR3 loop reads CASSRGFYSPPNQPQHF. Here the CDR3 DNA reads TGCGCCAGCAGCCGAGGGTTCTACAGTCCCCCAAACCAGCCCCAGCATTTT.

By frequency in the sample, this clonotype is medium-sized. The chain links TRBV6-5 to TRBJ1-1, with D maybe TRBD1 (5 bases). This CDR3 is built from 11 residues. Germline V gene lookup returns CDR1 MNHEY and CDR2 SVGAGI. V dropped 8 bases and J dropped 10 bases, with 14 bases sitting between them. The CDR3 region has the DNA TGTGCCAGCGGGAGGCAGAGGGGAGCTTTCTTT. It specifies CASGRQRGAFF.

Judged by abundance, this clonotype is medium-sized (0.01 to 0.1%). The J gene is TRBJ2-2, the V gene TRBV15; 7 positions agree with TRBD2. The J segment lost 6 bases and the V segment lost 0 bases, leaving 4 bases of the junction unmatched. Germline CDR1 LNHNV, CDR2 YYDKDF (reference sequence). The CDR3 spans 15 residues. CDR3: CATSRDLGGSGELFF. The CDR3 DNA reads as TGTGCCACCAGCAGAGATCTGGGGGGGTCCGGGGAGCTGTTTTTT.

This clonotype was picked up many times. The CDR3 DNA follows: TGTGCCAGCAGCCAAGATCGTACAGGATACCAGCCCCAGCATTTT. It encodes CASSQDRTGYQPQHF. V is TRBV4-2 and J is TRBJ1-5; D perhaps matches TRBD1 (5 bases). In germline, CDR1 is LGHNA, CDR2 YNFKEQ. The V gene lost 0 bases and the J gene lost 7 bases, with 13 bases spanning the gap. The CDR3 consists of 15 residues.

Judged by abundance, this clonotype is medium-sized. This sequence joins TRBV28 and TRBJ1-2; 7 nucleotides match TRBD1. With 5 bases clipped from V and 4 bases from J, the junction kept 7 bases outside the gene matches. From germline, CDR1 is MDHEN and CDR2 SYDVKM. The CDR3 spans 14 residues. The CDR3 sequence: CASSLPTGIYGYTF. Written as DNA, the CDR3 is TGTGCCAGCAGTCTACCGACAGGGATCTATGGCTACACCTTC.

This clonotype is medium-sized within its sample. This chain connects TRBV13 to TRBJ1-1; D unresolved. Germline CDR1 is PRHDT and CDR2 is FYEKMQ (reference sequence). The CDR3 loop spans 16 amino acids. Trimming cost V 5 bases and J 0 bases, with 16 bases left between them. The CDR3 reads CASSPETGVMNTEAFF. The CDR3 DNA sequence: TGTGCCAGCAGCCCGGAAACCGGGGTTATGAACACTGAAGCTTTCTTT.

By proportion, this clonotype is medium-sized (0.01 to 0.1%). This chain links TRBV2 with TRBJ2-5; unclear D gene. Deletions cut 4 bases from V and 3 bases from J, with 9 bases between. In germline, CDR1 is SNHLY, CDR2 FYNNEI. The CDR3 has 13 amino acids. In nucleotides, the CDR3 is TGTGCCAGCAGTGTGCGCTTTGAAGAGACCCAGTACTTC. It encodes CASSVRFEETQYF.

The sample holds many counts of this clonotype. This rearrangement joins TRBV12-3 or TRBV12-4 to TRBJ2-1; 7 bases fit TRBD2. The V gene end was trimmed by 6 bases and the J gene end by 13 bases; junction bases not matched to a gene: 9. This CDR3 has 12 residues. CDR3 bases: TGTGCCAGCAGCCTAAGTGGCGGGAGACAGTTCTTC. Encoded protein: CASSLSGGRQFF.

This clonotype is medium-sized (0.01 to 0.1%) in the sample. The gene calls are TRBV29-1 and TRBJ2-3; a weak D match, TRBD1 (6 bases). From germline, CDR1 is SQVTM and CDR2 ANQGSEA. The length of the CDR3 is 13 residues. The ends were cut back, 7 bases at V and 4 bases at J, with 15 bases in the middle. The CDR3 sequence: CSGMDSFADTQYF. CDR3 sequence (DNA): TGCAGCGGGATGGACAGTTTTGCAGATACGCAGTATTTT.

Judged by abundance, this clonotype is medium-sized. The genes are TRBV5-5 and TRBJ2-7, with 8 bases that match TRBD2. V shed 4 bases and J 2 bases; nucleotides not matched to a gene: 8. This CDR3 has 15 amino acids. Germline CDR1 and CDR2: SGHKS and YYEKEE (reference sequence). CDR3 coding DNA: TGTGCCAGCAGCCCGGGGGGGGCCTTTACCTACGAGCAGTACTTC. Translating it yields CASSPGGAFTYEQYF.

This clonotype was picked up many times. The gene calls are TRBV11-2 and TRBJ2-3; 10 bases map to TRBD2. The ends lost 0 bases at V and 6 bases at J; junction bases unmatched: 6. CDR1 SGHAT and CDR2 FQNNGV come from the germline V gene. This CDR3 has 16 amino acids. CDR3 coding DNA: TGTGCCAGCAGCTTAGATAGAGCGGGGGGGCTCGATACGCAGTATTTT. Protein product: CASSLDRAGGLDTQYF.

Relative to its sample, this clonotype is medium-sized (0.01 to 0.1%). This chain joins TRBV18 and TRBJ2-1; 8 bases map to TRBD1. The CDR3 runs 19 residues. From germline, CDR1 is KGHSH and CDR2 LQKENI. The junction had 17 bases not matched to a gene; V was cut back by 0 bases and J by 7 bases. The CDR3 nucleotides read TGTGCCAGCTCACCACCTCTAGGACAGGGCTTCAGTTTTCGTAATGAGCAGTTCTTC. It translates to CASSPPLGQGFSFRNEQFF.

This clonotype was observed many times. J is TRBJ2-7 and V is TRBV20-1; TRBD2 is a possible D gene (5 bases). Trimming removed 3 bases from V and 5 bases from J, with 20 bases in between. Germline V gene lookup returns CDR1 DFQATT and CDR2 SNEGSKA (reference sequence). This CDR3 spans 15 amino acids. This CDR3 reads CSASPAGEDSHEQYF. The DNA of the CDR3 is TGCAGTGCTAGCCCGGCGGGTGAGGATTCTCACGAGCAGTACTTC.

This clonotype has a count of ten or more. The V call is TRBV20-1, the J call TRBJ1-2; D is uncertain. The CDR3 length is 12 residues. Germline V CDR1 and CDR2: DFQATT, SNEGSKA (reference sequence). The V end was cut by 6 bases, the J end by 6 bases, with 14 bases between. Here the CDR3 DNA reads TGCAGTGCCGGCGGGCCCCAACATGGCTACACCTTC. It yields the protein CSAGGPQHGYTF.

At least ten counts were recorded for this clonotype. The gene calls are TRBV7-9 and TRBJ1-2, with D perhaps TRBD1 (6 bases). Germline CDR1 and CDR2: SEHNR and FQNEAQ (reference sequence). V lost 6 bases, J lost 4 bases, and 12 bases lay in between. CDR3 length equals 13 residues. The DNA for the CDR3 is TGTGCCAGCAGGAGACAGGATAGCTATGGCTACACCTTC. Its protein is CASRRQDSYGYTF.

This clonotype qualifies as medium-sized. V usage is TRBV5-4 and J usage is TRBJ2-5; maybe TRBD2 (6 bases). V lost 5 bases to trimming and J lost 7 bases, with 18 bases between them. The CDR3 consists of 14 residues. Looked up from germline, CDR1 is SGHNT and CDR2 is YYREEE (reference sequence). The CDR3 bases are TGTGCCAGCAGAGAATCCGGGACTGAGGTGACCCAGTACTTC. Amino acid sequence: CASRESGTEVTQYF.

This clonotype was recorded many times. V usage is TRBV7-2 and J usage is TRBJ2-1; 8 bases are shared with TRBD2. Trimming at V came to 2 bases and at J to 5 bases, leaving 5 bases not matched to a gene. Per germline, CDR1 SGHTA and CDR2 FQGNSA. This CDR3 spans 15 amino acids. CDR3 in DNA: TGTGCCAGCAGCTTACCAGCGGGGGCTAACAATGAGCAGTTCTTC. Translating it yields CASSLPAGANNEQFF. The whole variable domain, filled in from reference TRBV7-2 and TRBJ2-1, reads GAGVSQSPSNKVTEKGKDVELRCDPISGHTALYWYRQSLGQGLEFLIYFQGNSAPDKSGLPSDRFSAERTGGSVSTLTIQRTQQEDSAVYLCASSLPAGANNEQFFGPGTRLTVL.

The rearrangement joins TRBV30 to TRBJ1-1; D might be TRBD1 (5 bases). Trimming shortened V by 4 bases and J by 7 bases, and 16 bases separated the two germline ends. CDR3 length: 13 residues. The germline CDR1 and CDR2 sequences are GTSNPN and SVGIG (reference sequence). The CDR3 DNA reads as TGTGCCTGGACTCGGGACCGAGGCGGTGAAGCTTTCTTT. Amino acid sequence: CAWTRDRGGEAFF.

This sequence joins TRBV6-4 and TRBJ2-3; 11 nucleotides match TRBD1. The J segment lost 4 bases and the V segment lost 5 bases, leaving 5 bases of the junction unmatched. CDR3 length: 15 amino acids. Germline V gene data show CDR1 as MRHNA and CDR2 as SNTAGT. The CDR3 spells CASSRTGGAADTQYF. In nucleotides, the CDR3 is TGTGCCAGCAGTAGGACAGGGGGCGCGGCAGATACGCAGTATTTT.

This clonotype was detected many times. The chain joins TRBV6-2 or TRBV6-3 to TRBJ1-5; a possible D gene is TRBD1 (6 bases). The CDR3 runs to 16 residues. CDR1 and CDR2 from the germline V gene are MNHEY and SVGEGT. V lost 2 bases and J 2 bases, leaving 13 bases between the germline ends. The CDR3 nucleotides are TGTGCCAGCAGTTACAGGTCAGGGGTACGCAATCAGCCCCAGCATTTT. Amino acid sequence: CASSYRSGVRNQPQHF.

This clonotype is medium-sized. This sequence joins TRBV5-1 and TRBJ2-5, with D perhaps being TRBD1 or TRBD2 (6 bases each). Germline-derived CDR1 and CDR2 are SGHRS and YFSETQ. Between the trimmed V and J ends, which lost 2 bases and 1 base, there was a span of 9 bases. This CDR3 spans 14 amino acids. The CDR3 bases are TGCGCCAGCAGCTTCCCGGGGGCCCAAGAGACCCAGTACTTC. This translates into CASSFPGAQETQYF.

In its sample, this clonotype is medium-sized. The V call is TRBV6-5, the J call TRBJ2-1; 8 bases are a match to TRBD1. V was clipped by 5 bases and J by 10 bases; unmatched bases: 10. CDR1 is MNHEY and CDR2 is SVGAGI in the germline V gene. CDR3 size: 14 residues. The CDR3 region is CASSMPGQVGEQFF. DNA of the CDR3: TGTGCCAGCAGTATGCCGGGACAGGTTGGAGAGCAGTTCTTC.

This clonotype was seen at least ten times. This rearrangement joins TRBV4-1 to TRBJ1-4; D is ambiguous. Trimming shortened V by 3 bases and J by 10 bases, and 15 bases separated the two germline ends. This CDR3 comprises 14 residues. Per germline, CDR1 MGHRA and CDR2 YSYEKL. CDR3 DNA: TGCGCCAGCAGCCACGTCGACGGGCGTGCAAAACTGTTTTTT. This codes for CASSHVDGRAKLFF.

This clonotype was detected ten times or more. V is TRBV30 and J is TRBJ2-6; TRBD1 matches 9 bases. Germline CDR1 is GTSNPN and CDR2 is SVGIG (reference sequence). The V and J ends lost 1 base and 1 base, in that order; junction bases with no gene match: 8. The CDR3 covers 18 residues. CDR3 DNA: TGTGCCTGGAGTGCTTCGGGACAGGGAGTATCTGGGGCCAACGTCCTGACTTTC. The encoded protein is CAWSASGQGVSGANVLTF.

This clonotype is medium-sized. The genes are TRBV5-1 and TRBJ1-4; D unresolved. V was shortened by 4 bases and J by 4 bases, with 11 bases between the two germline ends. The CDR3 is 14 residues long. The germline V gene has CDR1 SGHRS and CDR2 YFSETQ. CDR3 bases: TGCGCCAGCAGCCCTACAGCTGATAATGAAAAACTGTTTTTT. It yields the protein CASSPTADNEKLFF.

This clonotype was counted ten times or more. The J gene is TRBJ1-5, the V gene TRBV7-2; 8 bases line up with TRBD1. The germline V gene encodes CDR1 SGHTA and CDR2 FQGNSA. Trimming cost V 5 bases and J 7 bases; bases outside gene matches: 4. This CDR3 has 13 residues. The CDR3 spells CASSAYRGQPQHF. The CDR3 DNA reads TGTGCCAGCAGCGCTTACAGGGGGCAGCCCCAGCATTTT.

This clonotype was detected ten times or more. This chain links TRBV29-1 with TRBJ1-1; D is undetermined. V was cut by 6 bases and J by 11 bases, with 19 bases left in between. CDR1 is SQVTM, CDR2 ANQGSEA, per germline. CDR3 size: 12 residues. CDR3 sequence: CSVDLIRAGAFF. CDR3 DNA: TGCAGCGTCGACCTAATCCGGGCTGGGGCTTTCTTT.

This clonotype has a handful of counts. The V call is TRBV5-1, the J call TRBJ1-2, with D uncertain. Deletions cut 5 bases from V and 6 bases from J, with 11 bases between. In germline, CDR1 is SGHRS, CDR2 YFSETQ. The CDR3 length is 12 residues. CDR3 protein: CASRQSFNGYTF. The DNA for the CDR3 is TGCGCCAGCAGGCAGAGCTTTAATGGCTACACCTTC.

This clonotype is labeled as medium-sized (0.01 to 0.1%). This chain uses TRBV20-1 with TRBJ2-5; the match to TRBD2 covers 7 bases. The CDR3 spans 16 residues. V shed 2 bases, J shed 5 bases, and the junction held 14 bases outside the gene matches. Germline V gives CDR1 DFQATT, CDR2 SNEGSKA (reference sequence). CDR3 amino acids: CSARSLGLSISETQYF. The CDR3 bases are TGCAGTGCTAGATCCTTGGGACTATCCATCTCCGAGACCCAGTACTTC.

This clonotype was detected ten times or more. The J gene is TRBJ1-5, the V gene TRBV9; D unresolved. Trimming pared 1 base from V and 0 bases from J, leaving 2 bases between. CDR1 SGDLS and CDR2 YYNGEE come from the germline V gene. This CDR3 comprises 13 residues. Written as DNA, the CDR3 is TGTGCCAGCAGCGTAAGTAGCAATCAGCCCCAGCATTTT. It encodes CASSVSSNQPQHF.